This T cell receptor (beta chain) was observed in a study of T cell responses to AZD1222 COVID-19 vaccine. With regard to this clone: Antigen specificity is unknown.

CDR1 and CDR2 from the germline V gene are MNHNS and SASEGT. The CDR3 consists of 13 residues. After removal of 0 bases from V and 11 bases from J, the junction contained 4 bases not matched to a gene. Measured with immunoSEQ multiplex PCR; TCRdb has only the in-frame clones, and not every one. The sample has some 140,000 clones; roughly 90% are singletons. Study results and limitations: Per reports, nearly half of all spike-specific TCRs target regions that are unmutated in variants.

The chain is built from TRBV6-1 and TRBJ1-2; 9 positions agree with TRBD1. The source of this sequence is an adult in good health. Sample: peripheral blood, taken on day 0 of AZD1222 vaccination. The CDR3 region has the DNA TGTGCCAGCAGTGAAGCTTGGGACAGGGCATACACCTTC. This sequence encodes CASSEAWDRAYTF.